This T cell receptor (beta chain) was identified in a study of T cell responses to AZD1222 COVID-19 vaccine. The study, taken as a whole, reports: Clonal diversity was possibly underestimated; the donors were predominantly white British and more often female. No day 14 peak samples; only post-peak repertoires were characterized.

This clone was recorded only once. The antigen is undetermined. Repertoires were generated with immunoSEQ multiplex PCR, while TCRdb's copy carries only in-frame clones and drops some. The table includes fewer than 150,000 clones, 70% to 90% detected once. V was clipped by 4 bases and J by 7 bases, with 14 bases between them. In germline, CDR1 is WNHNN, CDR2 SYGVQD (reference sequence). The CDR3 extends over 15 amino acids. This receptor was identified in an adult who received the AZD1222 COVID-19 vaccine. The sample here was peripheral blood, taken 28 days after the second AZD1222 dose. This sequence joins TRBV10-1 and TRBJ1-6; the D is unclear. CDR3 amino acids: CASSGRDDENSPLHF. In DNA, the CDR3 is TGCGCCAGCAGTGGCCGGGATGATGAGAATTCACCCCTCCACTTT.